The 18 T cell receptor beta chains given below trace back to one sample, sequenced in a study of blood T cells in healthy people across ages. Primed by a sample-barcoded 5' primer and a J-beta primer mix, a second PCR proceeded for 7 to 11 cycles. In TCRdb, the 5' RACE reads were re-called with MiXCR into one record per CDR3 protein. Of 700,000 or so distinct CDR3 sequences in the sample, roughly 20% were seen once. Sample: blood. These receptors all stem from a man aged 65 to 79 in good health.

This clonotype showed up just a few times. The V gene is TRBV19, the J gene TRBJ1-4; possibly TRBD1 for D (6 bases). This CDR3 region has 10 residues. Per germline, CDR1 LNHDA and CDR2 SQIVND (reference sequence). V was pared by 11 bases and J by 12 bases, with 13 bases between. Here the CDR3 reads CAAGGLELFF. As DNA, the CDR3 is TGTGCCGCTGGGGGGCTGGAACTGTTTTTT.

This clonotype has just a few counts. The V and J genes are TRBV15 and TRBJ1-3, with unresolved D. The V gene's germline CDR1 is LNHNV and CDR2 YYDKDF (reference sequence). V lost 0 bases to trimming and J lost 0 bases, with 6 bases between them. This CDR3 has 15 residues. The chain's CDR3 is CATSRELGSGNTIYF. CDR3 DNA sequence: TGTGCCACCAGCAGAGAGTTGGGCTCTGGAAACACCATATATTTT.

The CDR3 reads CASSAGTARTDTQYF. DNA for the CDR3: TGTGCCAGCAGCGCCGGGACGGCCCGCACAGATACGCAGTATTTT. V usage is TRBV7-2 and J usage is TRBJ2-3, with D perhaps given as TRBD1 or TRBD2 (5 bases each). From germline, CDR1 is SGHTA and CDR2 FQGNSA. This CDR3 contains 15 residues. V shed 5 bases and J shed 1 base, with 13 bases lying between them.

This clonotype was found a few times. The chain recombines TRBV7-2 with TRBJ2-3; TRBD2 aligns across 10 bases. The ends lost 1 base at V and 6 bases at J; junction bases unmatched: 13. CDR1 and CDR2 from the germline V gene are SGHTA and FQGNSA. This CDR3 has 18 amino acids. For the CDR3, the DNA is TGTGCCAGCAGCTTAGTTGTTTGGGCTAGCGGGAGAAAGGATACGCAGTATTTT. Amino acid sequence: CASSLVVWASGRKDTQYF.

The chain combines TRBV7-6 with TRBJ1-4; a weak D match, TRBD1 (6 bases). The CDR3 length is 15 residues. The germline V gene has CDR1 SGHVS and CDR2 FNYEAQ. The V gene lost 5 bases and the J gene lost 0 bases, with 10 bases spanning the gap. The CDR3 loop reads CASSNRQATNEKLFF. The CDR3 DNA sequence: TGTGCCAGCAGCAACCGACAGGCAACTAATGAAAAACTGTTTTTT.

The J gene is TRBJ1-2, the V gene TRBV12-3 or TRBV12-4, with TRBD1 as a possible D gene (6 bases). This CDR3 is built from 14 residues. The V end was cut by 5 bases, the J end by 4 bases, with 14 bases between. The CDR3 DNA sequence: TGTGCCAGCAGTCCTCAGGGGACCATCTATGGCTACACCTTC. Translation: CASSPQGTIYGYTF.

In this sample, this clonotype turned up a few times. An end of the junction does not agree with germline; a read error may underlie this. This chain links TRBV7-2 with TRBJ1-1; D might be TRBD1 (6 bases). This CDR3 spans 18 amino acids. CDR1 and CDR2 from the germline V gene are SGHTA and FQGNSA. DNA for the CDR3: TGTGCCAGCAGCTTAACTCTCCGCAGGGGATTGGTGAAGACTGAAGCTTTCTTT. Its protein product is CASSLTLRRGLVKTEAFF.

In DNA form, the CDR3 reads TGCAGTGCTAGTGGGGGCCGGTATACGCAGTATTTT. Residues: CSASGGRYTQYF. V gene TRBV20-1 combines with J gene TRBJ2-3; D is possibly TRBD1 (6 bases). The CDR3 consists of 12 residues. V gave up 3 bases and J gave up 7 bases, with 11 bases separating them. Germline CDR1 is DFQATT and CDR2 is SNEGSKA (reference sequence).

The chain employs TRBV7-2 and TRBJ2-1; D perhaps matches TRBD2 (7 bases). The ends were cut back, 6 bases at V and 4 bases at J, with 19 bases in the middle. The CDR3 spans 16 residues. Germline V CDR1 and CDR2: SGHTA, FQGNSA. CDR3 nucleotide sequence: TGTGCCAGCAGGCGAGCGAGGCGGGGGCCTTACAATGAGCAGTTCTTC. Translated, it gives CASRRARRGPYNEQFF.

This chain joins TRBV7-6 and TRBJ2-7; either TRBD1 or TRBD2 may supply D (6 bases each). The last part of the DNA fits TRBJ2-1 better; the J call may be wrong. CDR1 is SGHVS and CDR2 is FNYEAQ in the germline V gene. CDR3 length: 14 residues. This CDR3 is CASSGGGTRNEQFF. DNA of the CDR3: TGTGCCAGCAGCGGAGGGGGGACTCGCAATGAGCAGTTCTTC.

To note about this clonotype: A junction end diverges from the germline sequence, so it may reflect a read error. The chain is built from TRBV2 and TRBJ2-3, with D perhaps matching TRBD1 (5 bases). The germline V gene has CDR1 SNHLY and CDR2 FYNNEI. The CDR3 is 13 residues long. The CDR3 nucleotides are TGTGCCCGAGGCAGGGCGAGCATAGATACGCAGTATTTT. Amino acid sequence: CARGRASIDTQYF.

V and J are TRBV20-1 and TRBJ2-3; 10 bases fit TRBD1. Germline assignment: CDR1 DFQATT and CDR2 SNEGSKA (reference sequence). J was trimmed by 5 bases and V by 0 bases; bases with no gene match: 11. The length of the CDR3 is 17 residues. The DNA of the CDR3 is TGCAGTGCTAGAGACGGGGACAGGGGACTTTGGGGAGATACGCAGTATTTT. Protein: CSARDGDRGLWGDTQYF.

Many counts were recorded for this clonotype. J is TRBJ2-5 and V is TRBV2, with a tentative D call TRBD2 (7 bases). In germline, CDR1 is SNHLY, CDR2 FYNNEI. The CDR3 runs to 15 residues. V lost 7 bases to trimming and J lost 2 bases, with 17 bases between them. The CDR3 spells CASNRGAHTQETQYF. The CDR3 DNA reads as TGTGCCAGCAACCGGGGGGCACACACGCAAGAGACCCAGTACTTC.

Concerning this clonotype itself: A read error may produce the germline difference seen at one junction end. DNA of the CDR3: TGTACCAGCAGCTTCCGAGGGGTAAGCTCCTACAATGAGCAGTTCTTC. Its protein is CTSSFRGVSSYNEQFF. The chain uses TRBV7-8 and TRBJ2-1; D is perhaps TRBD1 or TRBD2 (5 bases each). The CDR3 spans 16 residues. The V gene's germline CDR1 is SGHVS and CDR2 FQNEAQ.

V is TRBV27 and J is TRBJ2-6; no reliable D call. Trimming took 1 base from V and 0 from J, leaving 4 bases between them. CDR3 length: 15 amino acids. From germline, CDR1 is MNHEY and CDR2 SMNVEV (reference sequence). The CDR3: CASSLWTSGANVLTF. CDR3 DNA: TGTGCCAGCAGTTTATGGACCTCTGGGGCCAACGTCCTGACTTTC.

V gene TRBV25-1 combines with J gene TRBJ2-5; tentatively, D is TRBD1 (5 bases). Germline V gene data show CDR1 as MGHDK and CDR2 as SYGVNS. The V and J ends lost 0 bases and 3 bases respectively, with 11 bases between them. The CDR3 has 15 residues. CDR3 amino acids: CASSEYRRVKETQYF. In DNA form, the CDR3 reads TGTGCCAGCAGTGAATACCGCAGGGTGAAAGAGACCCAGTACTTC.

This chain links TRBV6-6 with TRBJ1-4; D uncertain. Germline V gives CDR1 MNHNY, CDR2 SVGAGI (reference sequence). V was shortened by 10 bases and J by 8 bases, with 14 bases between the two germline ends. The length of the CDR3 is 12 residues. CDR3: CATFLLGEKLFF. The CDR3 region has the DNA TGTGCCACCTTTTTGCTTGGAGAAAAACTGTTTTTT.

The table lists this clonotype with a few counts. The chain joins TRBV7-8 to TRBJ2-7; D not resolved. The J call is doubtful: the DNA matches TRBJ2-1 better. The CDR3 covers 14 residues. Germline CDR1 reads SGHVS; CDR2 reads FQNEAQ. The CDR3 DNA reads as TGTGCCAGCAGCTTAGACCCGATATACAATGAGCAGTTCTTC. It specifies CASSLDPIYNEQFF.